The 19 T cell receptor beta chains below all came from one sample that was sequenced in a study of cytomegalovirus exposure and HLA in healthy donors. It was with 60 Vbeta and 13 Jbeta primers that the PCR ran. Data came from immunoSEQ multiplex PCR; TCRdb stores just in-frame clones and leaves some out. The table has 150,000 to 200,000 clones, about four fifths seen once. The sequenced material came from PBMCs. The source of these receptors is a boy between 10 and 17 years old in good health and CMV-seronegative.

This clone has just one count. The chain links TRBV7-9 to TRBJ1-4; D not certain. The V gene's germline CDR1 is SEHNR and CDR2 FQNEAQ (reference sequence). The V end was cut by 3 bases, the J end by 8 bases, with 7 bases between. CDR3 length equals 12 residues. In DNA form, the CDR3 reads TGTGCCAGCAGCTTTTTCCTCGAAAAACTGTTTTTT. This sequence encodes CASSFFLEKLFF.

This chain uses TRBV4-1 with TRBJ1-2; 11 nucleotides align to TRBD1. The J segment lost 4 bases and the V segment lost 0 bases, leaving 13 bases of the junction unmatched. Looked up from germline, CDR1 is MGHRA and CDR2 is YSYEKL. The CDR3 contains 19 residues. CDR3 residues: CASSQEVADRGRSGYGYTF. The CDR3 DNA reads as TGCGCCAGCAGCCAAGAAGTGGCGGACAGGGGGCGATCAGGCTATGGCTACACCTTC.

The chain combines TRBV5-1 with TRBJ2-1; possible D gene TRBD2, 5 bases. The CDR3 spans 14 residues. Looked up from germline, CDR1 is SGHRS and CDR2 is YFSETQ. Trimming stripped 1 base from V and 9 bases from J, with 14 bases between. CDR3 protein: CASSLKLVVGEQFF. The CDR3 nucleotides are TGCGCCAGCAGCTTGAAACTAGTGGTGGGTGAGCAGTTCTTC.

Remarks on this clone: At one boundary the junction diverges from the germline segment, which might be a read error. The V and J genes are TRBV7-9 and TRBJ1-1, with 7 bases matching TRBD1. This CDR3 has 15 residues. The germline V gene has CDR1 SEHNR and CDR2 FQNEAQ (reference sequence). The CDR3 bases are TGTTCCAGCAGCGCCTCTGAATGGGGGACAGCCTATCCTTTCTTT. Translated, it gives CSSSASEWGTAYPFF.

The chain couples TRBV9 to TRBJ1-2, with 9 bases fitting TRBD1. Unmatched junction bases numbered 10, after V lost 3 bases and J lost 4 bases. Germline V gene lookup returns CDR1 SGDLS and CDR2 YYNGEE. The CDR3 has 16 residues. CDR3 sequence (DNA): TGTGCCAGCAGCGAAACCCCGGGACAGGGTTCCTATGGCTACACCTTC. Amino acid sequence: CASSETPGQGSYGYTF. The complete variable domain, with remaining parts taken from reference TRBV9 and TRBJ1-2, reads DSGVTQTPKHLITATGQRVTLRCSPRSGDLSVYWYQQSLDQGLQFLIQYYNGEERAKGNILERFSAQQFPDLHSELNLSSLELGDSALYFCASSETPGQGSYGYTFGSGTRLTVV.

The chain links TRBV9 to TRBJ2-2, with 7 bases aligning to TRBD2. Germline V gene sequence: CDR1 SGDLS, CDR2 YYNGEE. The V segment lost 3 bases and the J segment 3 bases; nucleotides outside the gene matches: 8. The CDR3 has 16 amino acids. The CDR3 sequence: CASSGREREHTGELFF. CDR3 DNA: TGTGCCAGCAGCGGTCGGGAGCGGGAACACACCGGGGAGCTGTTTTTT.

This clone was seen a few times. V usage is TRBV27 and J usage is TRBJ2-3; TRBD2 matches 8 bases. CDR3 length equals 14 residues. The V gene end was trimmed by 8 bases and the J gene end by 0 bases; junction bases not matched to a gene: 4. Germline CDR1 is MNHEY and CDR2 is SMNVEV (reference sequence). The CDR3 region has the DNA TGTGCCAGCTCCCGGGGGGGTAGCACAGATACGCAGTATTTT. It yields the protein CASSRGGSTDTQYF.

J is TRBJ2-7 and V is TRBV6-1, with 9 bases aligning to TRBD2. Germline loops: CDR1 MNHNS, CDR2 SASEGT. J was trimmed by 4 bases and V by 7 bases; bases with no gene match: 8. The CDR3 is 14 residues long. The CDR3 reads CASNEAGGRYEQYF. In DNA form, the CDR3 reads TGTGCCAGCAACGAAGCGGGAGGTCGTTACGAGCAGTACTTC.

This rearrangement joins TRBV5-4 to TRBJ1-3; TRBD1 might be the D (6 bases). The CDR3 covers 16 residues. The V gene's germline CDR1 is SGHNT and CDR2 YYREEE (reference sequence). Trimming took 0 bases from V and 0 from J, leaving 10 bases between them. The CDR3: CASSLGGPNSGNTIYF. In nucleotides, the CDR3 is TGTGCCAGCAGCTTGGGGGGGCCCAACTCTGGAAACACCATATATTTT.

This chain connects TRBV18 to TRBJ1-1; 9 bases are a match to TRBD1. Germline CDR1 and CDR2: KGHSH and LQKENI. The CDR3 loop spans 16 amino acids. V was pared by 2 bases and J by 1 base, with 5 bases of the junction left unmatched. CDR3 in DNA: TGTGCCAGCTCACCAGGGACAGGGAACCAGAACACTGAAGCTTTCTTT. It codes for CASSPGTGNQNTEAFF.

CDR3 residues: CASSFPGLSERLVSTEAFF. In DNA, the CDR3 is TGTGCCAGCAGCTTCCCTGGGCTGAGCGAGCGGTTAGTTAGCACTGAAGCTTTCTTT. The rearrangement links TRBV7-2 to TRBJ1-1; D call uncertain. The CDR3 totals 19 residues. CDR1 and CDR2 (germline): SGHTA, FQGNSA. Trimming stripped 3 bases from V and 4 bases from J, with 27 bases between.

As concerns this clone: The sample has other DNA sequences that encode this CDR3 too. The chain combines TRBV30 with TRBJ1-2; the D gene is possibly TRBD1 (5 bases). Trimming stripped 2 bases from V and 8 bases from J, with 12 bases between. Germline-derived CDR1 and CDR2 are GTSNPN and SVGIG (reference sequence). The CDR3 spans 12 residues. The CDR3 region is CAWSLGEGGYTF. Here the CDR3 DNA reads TGTGCCTGGAGTTTGGGGGAGGGGGGCTACACCTTC.

The chain uses TRBV6-5 and TRBJ2-1, with 10 bases matching TRBD2. With 7 bases clipped from V and 5 bases from J, the junction kept 8 bases outside the gene matches. This CDR3 has 15 residues. The V gene's germline CDR1 is MNHEY and CDR2 SVGAGI. This CDR3 reads CASIKREGLHNEQFF. CDR3 sequence (DNA): TGTGCCAGCATTAAGCGGGAGGGCCTCCACAATGAGCAGTTCTTC.

This clone was seen a single time. This chain joins TRBV7-6 and TRBJ2-3; D possibly corresponds to TRBD2 (5 bases). This CDR3 comprises 15 residues. V was clipped by 0 bases and J by 1 base, with 8 bases between them. CDR1 is SGHVS, CDR2 FNYEAQ, per germline. This chain's CDR3 is CASSLAYGGTDTQYF. CDR3 sequence (DNA): TGTGCCAGCAGCTTAGCTTACGGGGGCACAGATACGCAGTATTTT.

The chain uses TRBV25-1 and TRBJ2-2; D might be TRBD1 (5 bases). This CDR3 has 13 residues. Germline CDR1 reads MGHDK; CDR2 reads SYGVNS. With 8 bases removed from V and 6 bases from J, the gap between germline ends came to 13 bases. Here the CDR3 reads CASLRQSSGELFF. The CDR3 DNA reads as TGTGCCAGCCTACGACAGTCTTCCGGGGAGCTGTTTTTT.

This chain joins TRBV6-5 and TRBJ1-3; D is uncertain. V was cut by 7 bases and J by 0 bases, with 10 bases left in between. Germline assignment: CDR1 MNHEY and CDR2 SVGAGI. There are 14 residues in the CDR3. CDR3 DNA sequence: TGTGCCAGCATGCGGGAAGGCTCTGGAAACACCATATATTTT. Translated, it gives CASMREGSGNTIYF.

This chain connects TRBV9 to TRBJ2-1, with 10 positions matching TRBD2. This CDR3 spans 15 amino acids. With V trimmed by 0 bases and J by 7 bases, 4 bases remained unmatched. The germline V gene encodes CDR1 SGDLS and CDR2 YYNGEE. The CDR3 region is CASSVAGTSENEQFF. For the CDR3, the DNA is TGTGCCAGCAGCGTAGCCGGGACTAGCGAGAATGAGCAGTTCTTC.

This sequence joins TRBV18 and TRBJ1-1, with 7 bases lining up with TRBD1. Trimming took 5 bases from V and 5 from J; bases not matched to a gene: 5. Looked up from germline, CDR1 is KGHSH and CDR2 is LQKENI. The CDR3 spans 13 residues. The CDR3 region has the DNA TGTGCCAGCTCAGCAGGGGGGAGGACTGAAGCTTTCTTT. Its protein is CASSAGGRTEAFF.

J is TRBJ2-2 and V is TRBV2, with 9 bases fitting TRBD1. Looked up from germline, CDR1 is SNHLY and CDR2 is FYNNEI. The CDR3 is 16 residues long. J lost 5 bases, V lost 3 bases, and 7 bases had no gene match. CDR3 sequence (DNA): TGTGCCAGCAGTGAGGAGGACAGGGGTTATACCGGGGAGCTGTTTTTT. Amino acids: CASSEEDRGYTGELFF. The full variable domain, in which reference TRBV2 and TRBJ2-2 provide the parts outside the CDR3, is EPEVTQTPSHQVTQMGQEVILRCVPISNHLYFYWYRQILGQKVEFLVSFYNNEISEKSEIFDDQFSVERPDGSNFTLKIRSTKLEDSAMYFCASSEEDRGYTGELFFGEGSRLTVL.